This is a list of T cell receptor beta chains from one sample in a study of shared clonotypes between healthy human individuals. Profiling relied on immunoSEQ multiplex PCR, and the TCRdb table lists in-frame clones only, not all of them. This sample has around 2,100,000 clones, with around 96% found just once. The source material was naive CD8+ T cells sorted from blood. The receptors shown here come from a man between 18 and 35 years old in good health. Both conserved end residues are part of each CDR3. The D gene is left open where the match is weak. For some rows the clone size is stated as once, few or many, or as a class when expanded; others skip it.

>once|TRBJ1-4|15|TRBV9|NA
CASSAGGSTNEKLFF
TGTGCCAGCAGCGCTGGAGGGTCAACTAATGAAAAACTGTTTTTT
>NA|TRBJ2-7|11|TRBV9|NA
CASSVGLEQYF
TGTGCCAGCAGCGTAGGACTCGAGCAGTACTTC
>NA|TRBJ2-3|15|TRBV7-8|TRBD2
CASSYSGGPPDTQYF
TGTGCCAGCAGCTACAGCGGGGGACCGCCCGATACGCAGTATTTT
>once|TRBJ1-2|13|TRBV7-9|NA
CASSLPTGLGYTF
TGTGCCAGCAGCTTACCCACAGGGCTCGGCTACACCTTC
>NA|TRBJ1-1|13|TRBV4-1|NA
CASSQGGITEAFF
TGCGCCAGCAGCCAGGGGGGCATCACTGAAGCTTTCTTT
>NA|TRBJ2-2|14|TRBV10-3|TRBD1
CALGTESNTGELFF
TGTGCCCTCGGGACAGAGAGCAACACCGGGGAGCTGTTTTTT
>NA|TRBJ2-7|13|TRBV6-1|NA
CATRSLGSYEQYF
TGTGCCACGCGTTCTCTCGGTTCCTACGAGCAGTACTTC
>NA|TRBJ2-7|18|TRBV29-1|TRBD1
CSPPREGQGLIAPYEQYF
TGCAGCCCCCCCCGAGAGGGACAGGGTCTTATAGCCCCCTACGAGCAGTACTTC
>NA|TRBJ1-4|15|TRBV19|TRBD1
CASSPRDRVSEKLFF
TGTGCCAGTAGTCCCCGGGACAGGGTCAGTGAAAAACTGTTTTTT
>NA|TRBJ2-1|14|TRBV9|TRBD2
CASSGTSGSDEQFF
TGTGCCAGCAGCGGGACTAGCGGGAGCGATGAGCAGTTCTTC
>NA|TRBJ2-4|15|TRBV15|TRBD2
CATSRDLGGGNIQYF
TGTGCCACCAGCAGAGACCTGGGGGGGGGAAACATTCAGTACTTC
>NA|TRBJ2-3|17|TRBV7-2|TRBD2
CASSLSPLAGESGTQYF
TGTGCCAGCAGCCTAAGCCCTCTAGCGGGTGAGTCTGGTACGCAGTATTTT
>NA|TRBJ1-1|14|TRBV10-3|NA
CAISEDPTSTEAFF
TGTGCCATCAGTGAGGACCCAACGAGCACTGAAGCTTTCTTT
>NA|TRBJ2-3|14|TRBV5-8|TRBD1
CASRDRGLSDTQYF
TGTGCCAGCAGAGACAGGGGGCTTTCAGATACGCAGTATTTT
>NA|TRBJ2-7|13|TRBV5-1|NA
CASSPPTTYEQYF
TGCGCCAGCAGCCCGCCCACCACCTACGAGCAGTACTTC
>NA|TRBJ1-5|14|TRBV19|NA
CASDILGVNQPQHF
TGTGCCAGTGATATCTTGGGGGTCAATCAGCCCCAGCATTTT
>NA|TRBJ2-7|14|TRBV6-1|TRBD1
CASSDITGVGEQYF
TGTGCCAGCAGTGACATAACAGGGGTCGGCGAGCAGTACTTC
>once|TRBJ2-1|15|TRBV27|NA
CASSSRDTSYNEQFF
TGTGCCAGCAGTTCGCGGGACACTTCCTACAATGAGCAGTTCTTC
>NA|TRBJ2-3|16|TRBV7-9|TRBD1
CASSHLGTGPTDTQYF
TGTGCCAGCAGCCACCTTGGGACAGGGCCTACAGATACGCAGTATTTT
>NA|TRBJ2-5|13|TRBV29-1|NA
CSVEGGGQETQYF
TGCAGCGTTGAAGGCGGCGGGCAAGAGACCCAGTACTTC
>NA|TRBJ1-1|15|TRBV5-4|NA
CASSFSEGQNTEAFF
TGTGCCAGCAGCTTCTCGGAGGGACAGAACACTGAAGCTTTCTTT
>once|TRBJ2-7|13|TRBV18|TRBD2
CASSEAGDYEQYF
TGTGCCAGCTCAGAAGCGGGGGACTACGAGCAGTACTTC
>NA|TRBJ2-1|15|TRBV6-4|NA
CASSDSNGGYNEQFF
TGTGCCAGCAGTGACTCGAACGGGGGCTACAATGAGCAGTTCTTC
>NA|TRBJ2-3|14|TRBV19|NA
CASSLGPFTDTQYF
TGTGCCAGTAGTCTCGGGCCCTTCACAGATACGCAGTATTTT
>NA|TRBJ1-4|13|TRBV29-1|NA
CSARDFTNEKLFF
TGCAGCGCGCGGGATTTCACTAATGAAAAACTGTTTTTT
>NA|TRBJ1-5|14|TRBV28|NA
CASSSRTFNQPQHF
TGTGCCAGCAGTTCGAGGACGTTCAATCAGCCCCAGCATTTT
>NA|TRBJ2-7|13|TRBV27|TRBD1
CASSWDRTYEQYF
TGTGCCAGCAGTTGGGACAGGACCTACGAGCAGTACTTC
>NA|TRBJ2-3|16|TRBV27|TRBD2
CASSPVSWEGIDTQYF
TGTGCCAGCAGTCCCGTCTCTTGGGAGGGCATAGATACGCAGTATTTT
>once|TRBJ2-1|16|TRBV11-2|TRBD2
CASINRDYTSYNEQFF
TGTGCCAGCATCAACCGGGACTACACCTCCTACAATGAGCAGTTCTTC
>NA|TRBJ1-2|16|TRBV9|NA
CASSDSARGEDYGYTF
TGTGCCAGCAGCGACTCAGCTAGGGGGGAAGACTATGGCTACACCTTC
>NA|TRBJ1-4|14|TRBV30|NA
CAWSEFAQIEKLFF
TGTGCCTGGAGTGAATTTGCTCAAATCGAAAAACTGTTTTTT
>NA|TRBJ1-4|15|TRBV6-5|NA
CASSYSPGGAEKLFF
TGTGCCAGCAGTTACTCGCCGGGCGGAGCTGAAAAACTGTTTTTT
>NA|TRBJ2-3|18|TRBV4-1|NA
CASSLTMMGGPVTDTQYF
TGCGCCAGCAGCCTGACCATGATGGGGGGGCCTGTGACAGATACGCAGTATTTT
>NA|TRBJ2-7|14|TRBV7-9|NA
CASSSTGLSYEQYF
TGTGCCAGCAGCTCGACGGGACTGTCCTACGAGCAGTACTTC
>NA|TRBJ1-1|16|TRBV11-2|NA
CASSFGRSPANTEAFF
TGTGCCAGCAGCTTTGGACGGAGTCCGGCGAACACTGAAGCTTTCTTT
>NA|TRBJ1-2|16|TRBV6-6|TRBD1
CAINRDRILANYGYTF
TGTGCCATTAACCGGGACAGGATTCTAGCTAACTATGGCTACACCTTC
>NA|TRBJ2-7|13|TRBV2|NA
CASSNPVSYEQYF
TGTGCCAGCAGTAATCCTGTGTCCTACGAGCAGTACTTC
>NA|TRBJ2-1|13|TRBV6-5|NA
CASSYSSGLEQFF
TGTGCCAGCAGTTACTCCTCCGGACTCGAGCAGTTCTTC
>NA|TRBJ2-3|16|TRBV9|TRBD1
CASSLTYRGSTDTQYF
TGTGCCAGCAGCTTAACCTACAGGGGGAGCACAGATACGCAGTATTTT
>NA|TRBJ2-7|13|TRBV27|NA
CASRIGTHYEQYF
TGTGCCAGCCGAATCGGGACACACTACGAGCAGTACTTC
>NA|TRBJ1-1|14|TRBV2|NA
CASRNGRPGTEAFF
TGTGCCAGCCGAAATGGTCGGCCCGGCACTGAAGCTTTCTTT
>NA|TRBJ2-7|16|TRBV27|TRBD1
CASSSGTGYGSYEQYF
TGTGCCAGCAGTTCCGGGACAGGGTATGGGTCCTACGAGCAGTACTTC
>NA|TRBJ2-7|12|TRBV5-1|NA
CASSLDGYEQYF
TGCGCCAGCAGCTTAGATGGATACGAGCAGTACTTC
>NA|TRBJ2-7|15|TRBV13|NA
CASSLSSGRSYEQYF
TGTGCCAGCAGCTTAAGCAGCGGGCGCTCCTACGAGCAGTACTTC
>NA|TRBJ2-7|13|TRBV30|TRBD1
CACLPGQIYEQYF
TGTGCCTGTTTGCCGGGACAGATATACGAGCAGTACTTC
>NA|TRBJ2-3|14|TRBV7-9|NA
CASSSTTSTDTQYF
TGTGCCAGCAGCTCAACAACTAGCACAGATACGCAGTATTTT
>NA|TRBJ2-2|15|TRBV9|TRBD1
CASSDRTGGTGELFF
TGTGCCAGCAGCGACCGGACAGGGGGAACCGGGGAGCTGTTTTTT
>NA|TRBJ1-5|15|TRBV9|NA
CASSVGGLPNQPQHF
TGTGCCAGCAGCGTAGGGGGCCTCCCCAATCAGCCCCAGCATTTT